This T cell receptor beta chain is from a study of blood T cell repertoires in COVID-19. The wider study: PBMCs, B-cell-depleted T cells, or T cells provided the cDNA or gDNA that made up the material.

The repertoire was sequenced with immunoSEQ multiplex PCR; TCRdb's copy has only in-frame clones and lacks some. The repertoire holds tens of thousands of clones, with about 80% as singletons. This CDR3 comprises 16 residues. Germline V gives CDR1 SEHNR, CDR2 FQNEAQ (reference sequence). V was shortened by 6 bases and J by 0 bases, with 14 bases between the two germline ends. The sequencing input was peripheral blood. V gene TRBV7-9 combines with J gene TRBJ1-4; D is unclear. This TCR was recovered from a human donor in a cohort sampled during active COVID-19. The CDR3 reads CASRRSGPATNEKLFF. CDR3 coding DNA: TGTGCCAGCAGACGTTCGGGTCCGGCAACTAATGAAAAACTGTTTTTT.